This TCR beta chain is from a study of T-cell reconstitution after alpha-beta-depleted transplantation in children (dated by TCRdb to the mid-2010s). Concerning the study at large: Using TCR repertoire profiling, the study quantitatively followed how T-cell immune reconstitution unfolded in children after TCRalphabeta/CD19-depleted allogeneic hematopoietic cell transplantation.

Library generation was performed with PCR. The data were produced on an Illumina HiSeq 2500. TCR library preparation used molecular barcoding, with unique molecular identifiers applied to normalize quantification of the TCRbeta repertoire. TCRdb reran the public reads through fastp at Q25 and MiXCR, keeping productive beta chains. Every CDR3 protein is listed once, alongside the most common genes and DNA of its rows. The sample data list a few hundred thousand distinct CDR3 sequences, and approximately 12% of these were observed just once. In total, the top ten clones hold 3.5% to 4.5% of the sample. To note about this clonotype: There is no known antigen for this receptor. Base qualities are not at hand, and no much larger clone is one base apart.

From a lookup of the germline V gene, CDR1 and CDR2 are SQVTM and ANQGSEA. Trimming takes 6 bases from V and 6 bases from J, and the germline ends sit 12 bases apart. From cysteine to phenylalanine, the CDR3 is 12 amino acids long. Solely the CDR3 DNA is kept, with 36 bases framed from the first base. The sequencing used PBMCs, collected from the stem cell graft. The clonotype comes from a human donor who donated a stem cell graft to a child with Fanconi anemia. The V and J segments used are TRBV29-1 and TRBJ2-1; the D match is possibly TRBD1 or TRBD2, with 5 bases aligned in each. CDR3 protein: CSVRSGTNEQFF. The DNA is as follows: TGCAGCGTGAGGTCCGGGACCAATGAGCAGTTCTTC.